Below are 25 T cell receptor beta chains sequenced from a single sample in a study of blood T cell repertoires in COVID-19. TCRdb's table, derived via immunoSEQ multiplex PCR, lists solely in-frame clones and lacks some. The table has some 74,000 clones, approximately 76% seen once. The sequenced sample consisted of peripheral blood. The origin of the receptors is a man aged 70 or older with active or convalescent COVID-19.

The rearrangement uses TRBV29-1 and TRBJ2-1; 7 positions match TRBD1. After removal of 7 bases from V and 2 bases from J, the junction contained 14 bases not matched to a gene. This CDR3 comprises 16 residues. Germline values: CDR1 SQVTM, CDR2 ANQGSEA. CDR3 nucleotide sequence: TGCAGCGCCCACCCCGGGACGACAGGGACCTACAATGAGCAGTTCTTC. Its translation is CSAHPGTTGTYNEQFF.

The rearrangement uses TRBV3-1 (or the pseudogene TRBV3-2) and TRBJ1-4; maybe TRBD1 (5 bases). This CDR3 contains 17 residues. In germline, CDR1 is LGHDT, CDR2 YNNKEL (reference sequence). Trimming shortened V by 4 bases and J by 7 bases, and 22 bases separated the two germline ends. The CDR3 sequence is CASSPIPLGAAFEKLFF. DNA for the CDR3: TGTGCCAGCAGCCCGATACCTTTAGGGGCTGCATTTGAAAAACTGTTTTTT.

The chain recombines TRBV5-1 with TRBJ1-1; 9 positions match TRBD1. Germline values: CDR1 SGHRS, CDR2 YFSETQ. This CDR3 contains 16 residues. Trimming cost V 3 bases and J 1 base; bases outside gene matches: 7. The CDR3 region has the DNA TGCGCCAGCAGCTGGGGACCGACAGGGGGGAACACTGAAGCTTTCTTT. Its translation is CASSWGPTGGNTEAFF.

V is TRBV19 and J is TRBJ1-3; D gene ambiguous. Germline V gene sequence: CDR1 LNHDA, CDR2 SQIVND (reference sequence). V was trimmed by 4 bases and J by 1 base, leaving 11 bases between them. The CDR3 runs 15 residues. CDR3 coding DNA: TGTGCCAGTAGTAGTGGGCAATTTTCTGGAAACACCATATATTTT. Its protein product is CASSSGQFSGNTIYF.

This chain links TRBV11-2 with TRBJ2-6; TRBD1 might be the D (7 bases). The CDR3 totals 18 residues. The V gene's germline CDR1 is SGHAT and CDR2 FQNNGV. Trimming cost V 4 bases and J 2 bases, with 18 bases left between them. Here the CDR3 reads CASSSPAGGRTGANVLTF. The CDR3 bases are TGTGCCAGCAGCTCGCCGGCAGGGGGGAGGACTGGGGCCAACGTCCTGACTTTC. Full variable domain (rest looked up from reference TRBV11-2 and TRBJ2-6): EAGVAQSPRYKIIEKRQSVAFWCNPISGHATLYWYQQILGQGPKLLIQFQNNGVVDDSQLPKDRFSAERLKGVDSTLKIQPAKLEDSAVYLCASSSPAGGRTGANVLTFGAGSRLTVL.

The chain combines TRBV28 with TRBJ2-6; TRBD1 matches at 9 bases. Germline V gene lookup returns CDR1 MDHEN and CDR2 SYDVKM. V trimming: 5 bases; J trimming: 2 bases; junction bases outside the gene matches: 7. The CDR3 consists of 17 residues. CDR3 in DNA: TGTGCCAGCAGTCCCGGACAGGGGAAGACTGGGGCCAACGTCCTGACTTTC. It yields the protein CASSPGQGKTGANVLTF.

The chain uses TRBV6-6 and TRBJ1-4; tentative D call: TRBD1 (5 bases). V lost 2 bases, J lost 5 bases, and 9 bases lay in between. Germline CDR1 reads MNHNY; CDR2 reads SVGAGI (reference sequence). CDR3 size: 14 residues. CDR3 nucleotide sequence: TGTGCCAGCAGTTACGGTCAGGGCAATGAAAAACTGTTTTTT. Protein sequence: CASSYGQGNEKLFF.

This clone was seen just once. The chain employs TRBV6-1 and TRBJ2-5; D is possibly TRBD1 (5 bases). This CDR3 is built from 16 residues. The V end was cut by 0 bases, the J end by 2 bases, with 13 bases between. CDR1 and CDR2 (germline): MNHNS, SASEGT. The CDR3 sequence is CASSEAWGGAQETQYF. CDR3 in DNA: TGTGCCAGCAGTGAAGCTTGGGGTGGGGCTCAAGAGACCCAGTACTTC.

This chain links TRBV7-9 with TRBJ2-1; 7 nucleotides agree with TRBD2. The V gene end was trimmed by 2 bases and the J gene end by 9 bases; junction bases not matched to a gene: 7. The V gene's germline CDR1 is SEHNR and CDR2 FQNEAQ (reference sequence). The CDR3 has 14 amino acids. CDR3 protein: CASSLRVGGSEQFF. The CDR3 DNA reads TGTGCCAGCAGCTTAAGAGTCGGGGGGAGTGAGCAGTTCTTC. The variable domain in full, with the rest retrieved from reference TRBV7-9 and TRBJ2-1, is DTGVSQNPRHKITKRGQNVTFRCDPISEHNRLYWYRQTLGQGPEFLTYFQNEAQLEKSRLLSDRFSAERPKGSFSTLEIQRTEQGDSAMYLCASSLRVGGSEQFFGPGTRLTVL.

The chain joins TRBV6-5 to TRBJ2-7, with 11 bases lining up with TRBD1. This CDR3 region has 14 residues. Germline lookup yields CDR1 MNHEY and CDR2 SVGAGI. V was clipped by 4 bases and J by 6 bases; unmatched bases: 5. CDR3 bases: TGTGCCAGCAGTTTGGACAGGGGGCTAGGCGAGCAGTACTTC. Its protein product is CASSLDRGLGEQYF.

J is TRBJ1-1 and V is TRBV10-3; D may be TRBD1 (5 bases). From germline, CDR1 is ENHRY and CDR2 SYGVKD. The germline V and J ends were trimmed by 7 bases and 3 bases, with 21 bases remaining between them. The CDR3 is 16 amino acids. The CDR3 DNA follows: TGTGCCATCACCAGTGGGGCACCCAAGGGATACACTGAAGCTTTCTTT. Protein: CAITSGAPKGYTEAFF.

The V gene is TRBV11-2, the J gene TRBJ1-1, with TRBD1 matching 8 bases. The J segment lost 1 base and the V segment lost 5 bases, leaving 6 bases of the junction unmatched. The CDR3 sequence is 15 residues long. CDR1 and CDR2 (germline): SGHAT, FQNNGV. The CDR3 DNA sequence: TGTGCCAGCAGCACCGCCGACAGGGGGAACACTGAAGCTTTCTTT. As protein: CASSTADRGNTEAFF.

This clone has only a few counts. The chain links TRBV18 to TRBJ1-4; 7 nucleotides agree with TRBD1. Per germline, CDR1 KGHSH and CDR2 LQKENI. The J segment lost 8 bases and the V segment lost 4 bases, leaving 7 bases of the junction unmatched. The CDR3 is made up of 14 amino acids. The DNA of the CDR3 is TGTGCCAGCTCACGCAGGGGGACGGAAGAAAAACTGTTTTTT. Translated, it gives CASSRRGTEEKLFF.

The CDR3 nucleotides read TGTGCCAGCAGTTACGGCAGGGGGGGCAATCAGCCCCAGCATTTT. Translated: CASSYGRGGNQPQHF. V gene TRBV6-5 combines with J gene TRBJ1-5; 7 bases line up with TRBD1. V was clipped by 2 bases and J by 2 bases; unmatched bases: 3. The germline V gene encodes CDR1 MNHEY and CDR2 SVGAGI. The CDR3 is made up of 15 amino acids.

V and J are TRBV12-3 or TRBV12-4 and TRBJ1-5; D gene uncertain. CDR3 length: 13 residues. V was pared by 6 bases and J by 4 bases, with 10 bases between. The CDR3, as DNA: TGTGCCAGCAGCCGGGAGGCTAATCAGCCCCAGCATTTT. Translation: CASSREANQPQHF.

V and J are TRBV3-1 (or the pseudogene TRBV3-2) and TRBJ1-1, with TRBD1 identical over 7 bases. The CDR3 runs 15 residues. J lost 10 bases, V lost 6 bases, and 17 bases had no gene match. CDR1 LGHDT and CDR2 YNNKEL come from the germline V gene (reference sequence). DNA for the CDR3: TGTGCCAGCAGTCCCTTTTTGGGACAGTCCGGTGGAGCTTTCTTT. Translating it yields CASSPFLGQSGGAFF.

The chain joins TRBV19 to TRBJ1-2; D unresolved. Germline CDR1 reads LNHDA; CDR2 reads SQIVND (reference sequence). Trimming removed 10 bases at V and 5 bases at J, with 23 bases between. The CDR3 covers 15 residues. The CDR3 protein is CATGDGRRTIYGYTF. Written as DNA, the CDR3 is TGTGCCACCGGAGACGGGAGGCGGACGATATATGGCTACACCTTC.

The chain joins TRBV6-5 to TRBJ2-7, with 7 bases fitting TRBD2. Germline-derived CDR1 and CDR2 are MNHEY and SVGAGI. The trim removed 6 bases at V and 2 bases at J, leaving 7 bases unmatched. The CDR3 loop spans 14 amino acids. DNA of the CDR3: TGTGCCAGCAGAGATAGCGGGCGAACCTACGAGCAGTACTTC. Translated, it gives CASRDSGRTYEQYF.

The chain joins TRBV2 to TRBJ1-2, with 7 positions matching TRBD1. From germline, CDR1 is SNHLY and CDR2 FYNNEI. V lost 5 bases, J lost 3 bases, and 3 bases stayed unmatched. The CDR3 consists of 13 residues. For the CDR3, the DNA is TGTGCCAGCAGTTTCCAGGGGGACTATGGCTACACCTTC. This codes for CASSFQGDYGYTF. The full variable domain, its missing parts supplied by reference TRBV2 and TRBJ1-2, is EPEVTQTPSHQVTQMGQEVILRCVPISNHLYFYWYRQILGQKVEFLVSFYNNEISEKSEIFDDQFSVERPDGSNFTLKIRSTKLEDSAMYFCASSFQGDYGYTFGSGTRLTVV.

This chain connects TRBV11-3 to TRBJ2-7; perhaps TRBD1 as D (6 bases). V was trimmed by 5 bases and J by 3 bases, leaving 14 bases between them. This CDR3 is built from 14 residues. Germline V lookup: CDR1 SGHNT, CDR2 YENEEA. The DNA of the CDR3 is TGTGCCAGCAGCGCCTCAGGGGTTCGCTACGAGCAGTACTTC. It specifies CASSASGVRYEQYF.

The gene calls are TRBV11-3 and TRBJ1-2, with D unclear. In germline, CDR1 is SGHNT, CDR2 YENEEA. The V end lost 1 base, the J end lost 4 bases, and 10 bases lay between the germline ends. This CDR3 comprises 14 residues. The CDR3 DNA reads as TGTGCCAGCAGCTTAGGGGAGAGGAGCTATGGCTACACCTTC. It is translated as CASSLGERSYGYTF.

The chain employs TRBV5-1 and TRBJ2-7, with a tentative D call TRBD2 (5 bases). Germline V CDR1 and CDR2: SGHRS, YFSETQ. The CDR3 is 15 residues long. Trimming left V 2 bases short and J 0 bases short, with 12 bases between. The CDR3 spells CASSLGSGNSYEQYF. The CDR3 nucleotides read TGCGCCAGCAGCTTAGGTTCCGGGAACTCCTACGAGCAGTACTTC.

The CDR3 region has the DNA TGCGCCAGCAGAGCAGACAGCACTAATGAAAAACTGTTTTTT. Translated, it gives CASRADSTNEKLFF. J is TRBJ1-4 and V is TRBV5-1; D might be TRBD1 (5 bases). Germline values: CDR1 SGHRS, CDR2 YFSETQ. Trimming shortened V by 5 bases and J by 2 bases, and 10 bases separated the two germline ends. There are 14 residues in the CDR3.

The V and J genes are TRBV9 and TRBJ1-6; D gene uncertain. The V and J ends lost 3 bases and 7 bases respectively, with 8 bases between them. The CDR3 is 13 residues long. The germline V gene encodes CDR1 SGDLS and CDR2 YYNGEE. Written as DNA, the CDR3 is TGTGCCAGCAGCGGCCGGTTAAATTCACCCCTCCACTTT. Encoded protein: CASSGRLNSPLHF. Full variable domain (missing parts from reference TRBV9 and TRBJ1-6): DSGVTQTPKHLITATGQRVTLRCSPRSGDLSVYWYQQSLDQGLQFLIQYYNGEERAKGNILERFSAQQFPDLHSELNLSSLELGDSALYFCASSGRLNSPLHFGNGTRLTVT.

The chain recombines TRBV19 with TRBJ2-6, with D tentatively TRBD2 (6 bases). Looked up from germline, CDR1 is LNHDA and CDR2 is SQIVND (reference sequence). The CDR3 totals 19 residues. V lost 3 bases and J lost 3, with 21 bases in between. This CDR3 is CASSMRTSGGIGGANVLTF. CDR3 nucleotide sequence: TGTGCCAGTAGTATGCGCACCTCCGGAGGGATCGGTGGGGCCAACGTCCTGACTTTC.